This T cell receptor (beta chain) was observed in a study of CD8+ T cells in alopecia areata. CDR3 size: 15 residues. In germline, CDR1 is SEHNR, CDR2 FQNEAQ (reference sequence). V shed 0 bases and J 6 bases; nucleotides not matched to a gene: 6. Specified treatment: oral pan-JAK inhibitor, 5-10 mg twice daily. Extracted RNA was reverse transcribed into cDNA, the sequencing template. Here immunoSEQ multiplex PCR was the method, and the copy in TCRdb shows in-frame clones only, minus some. The sample includes around 97,000 clones, 70% to 90% of them seen just once. The V gene is TRBV7-9, the J gene TRBJ2-7; 9 nucleotides match TRBD1. Sequences were derived from CD8+ T cells sorted from blood, sampled between weeks 30 and 35, from a patient treated with tofacitinib. The source is a human donor with alopecia areata. CDR3 DNA sequence: TGTGCCAGCAGCTTAGCAGGACAGGGGTTGCGCGAGCAGTACTTC. Amino acids: CASSLAGQGLREQYF.